This TCR beta chain was sequenced in a study of OX40 agonist ivuxolimab in advanced cancers. General study results and limits: The antigen specificity of the peripheral T cells (those that were expanded) was not determined.

The CDR3 length is 17 residues. With V trimmed by 0 bases and J by 0 bases, 7 bases remained unmatched. Germline-derived CDR1 and CDR2 are SGHDT and YYEEEE. The table came from immunoSEQ multiplex PCR; TCRdb's copy has only in-frame clones and leaves some out. The top ten clones hold 8.7% of a sample with more than 80,000 clones, about 90% of them seen once. Points on this clone: The antigen remains undetermined.

The sequencing here drew on CD4+ or CD8+ T cells sorted from blood, taken in a trial of the OX40 agonist ivuxolimab. The TCR sequence derives from an adult with an advanced solid tumor such as melanoma, head and neck, liver or kidney cancer. The V gene is TRBV5-6, the J gene TRBJ1-2; 8 bases match TRBD1. The CDR3 region has the DNA TGTGCCAGCAGCTTGGAAGTTTTGACAGGGGCTAACTATGGCTACACCTTC. Translation: CASSLEVLTGANYGYTF.